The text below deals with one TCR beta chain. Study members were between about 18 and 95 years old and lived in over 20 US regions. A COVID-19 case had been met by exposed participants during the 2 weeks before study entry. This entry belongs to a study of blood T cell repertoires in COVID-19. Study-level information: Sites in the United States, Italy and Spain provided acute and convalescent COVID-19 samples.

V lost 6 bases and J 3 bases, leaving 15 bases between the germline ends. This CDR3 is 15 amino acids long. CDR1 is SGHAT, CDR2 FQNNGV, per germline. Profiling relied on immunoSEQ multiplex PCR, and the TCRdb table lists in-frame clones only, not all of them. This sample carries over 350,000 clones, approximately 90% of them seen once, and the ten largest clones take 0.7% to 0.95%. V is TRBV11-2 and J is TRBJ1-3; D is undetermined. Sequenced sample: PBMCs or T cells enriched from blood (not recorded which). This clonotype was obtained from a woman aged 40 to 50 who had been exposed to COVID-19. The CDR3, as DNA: TGTGCCAGCAGTTCCCGAGATCGGGGTGGAAACACCATATATTTT. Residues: CASSSRDRGGNTIYF.